This TCR beta chain was sequenced for a study of cytomegalovirus exposure and HLA in healthy donors. Overall study findings and caveats: Among TCR sequences, most were rare, though some public TCRs appeared in many donors.

Germline V CDR1 and CDR2: SGHVS, FQNEAQ. The CDR3 has 14 amino acids. V was pared by 6 bases and J by 2 bases, with 12 bases between. The PCR was carried out with 60 Vbeta primers and 13 Jbeta primers. Using immunoSEQ multiplex PCR, the repertoire was profiled, and TCRdb retains in-frame clones only, with some absent. There are about 160,000 clones in the sample; around 83% occur only once, and approximately 2% lies in the top ten. As to this clone: Its antigen is as yet unknown.

The rearrangement links TRBV7-8 to TRBJ2-3, with a weak D call TRBD2 (5 bases). The sequence came from a young man in good health and CMV-seropositive. Sequencing was performed on PBMCs. DNA for the CDR3: TGTGCCAGCAGGATTGGACTTTTCACAGATACGCAGTATTTT. Its translation is CASRIGLFTDTQYF.